This TCR beta chain emerged from a study of blood T cells in healthy people across ages. Between the trimmed V and J ends, which lost 0 bases and 6 bases, there was a span of 15 bases. This CDR3 spans 16 amino acids. The germline gives CDR1 SGHTA, CDR2 FQGNSA. This clonotype was detected a few times. Primed by a sample-barcoded 5' primer and a J-beta primer mix, a second PCR proceeded for 7 to 11 cycles. TCRdb itself ran the 5' RACE reads through MiXCR, one entry per CDR3 protein. This table has hundreds of thousands of distinct CDR3 sequences, 56% appearing once. Sequenced input: blood. The TCR originated in a man aged 40-55 years in good health. V is TRBV7-2 and J is TRBJ1-5; maybe TRBD1 (5 bases). The DNA of the CDR3 is TGTGCCAGCAGCTTAGCGGTGTTGGGTCAGGGTCAGCCCCAGCATTTT. Its protein is CASSLAVLGQGQPQHF.